The rows below give T cell receptor beta chains drawn from one sample of a study of blood T cell repertoires in COVID-19. TCRdb's table, derived via immunoSEQ multiplex PCR, lists solely in-frame clones and lacks some. The sample lists about 26,000 clones; approximately 86% were seen once. The specimen sequenced was peripheral blood. These TCRs come from a man in his 70s with acute or convalescent COVID-19. The CDR3 runs from the conserved cysteine through the conserved F or W. The order of the fields is CDR3 DNA, CDR3 protein, V gene, clone size, J gene, CDR3 length, D gene. A D gene is named only where the DNA matches it firmly. Clone sizes are given selectively: once, few, many, or a class where the clone is expanded.

TGTGCCAGCAGTAACCGGGACAGGGGGTACGATCAGCCCCAGCATTTT | CASSNRDRGYDQPQHF | TRBV28 | NA | TRBJ1-5 | 16 | TRBD1
TGCGCCAGCAGCTTCGGACTAGCAGCAGATACGCAGTATTTT | CASSFGLAADTQYF | TRBV5-1 | NA | TRBJ2-3 | 14 | TRBD2
TGTGCCAGCAGTGATTCTTACACTGAAGCTTTCTTT | CASSDSYTEAFF | TRBV2 | NA | TRBJ1-1 | 12 | NA
TGTGCCAGCCTCTCCGGGACAGGGGGCAGTTCTGGAAACACCATATATTTT | CASLSGTGGSSGNTIYF | TRBV19 | once | TRBJ1-3 | 17 | TRBD1
TGTGCCAGCAGCTCCCCCACAGATACGCAGTATTTT | CASSSPTDTQYF | TRBV6-5 | NA | TRBJ2-3 | 12 | NA
TGTGCCAGTACAGGGTCGCGCAATCAGCCCCAGCATTTT | CASTGSRNQPQHF | TRBV12-3/TRBV12-4 | NA | TRBJ1-5 | 13 | NA
TGTGCCAGCAGCCAAGTTAGCAGTTACTCTGGAAACACCATATATTTT | CASSQVSSYSGNTIYF | TRBV4-2 | NA | TRBJ1-3 | 16 | NA
TGTGCCAGCTTACAGACGGTCAACACTGAAGCTTTCTTT | CASLQTVNTEAFF | TRBV2 | NA | TRBJ1-1 | 13 | NA
TGTGCCAGCAGCAAAGTTAAGGCCGGCGGGGACAGGAGACCTTTGGGCGAAAAACTGTTTTTT | CASSKVKAGGDRRPLGEKLFF | TRBV21-1 | NA | TRBJ1-4 | 21 | NA
TGTGCCAGCAGCCAACAGGGACAGGGGGCGGATGGCTACACCTTC | CASSQQGQGADGYTF | TRBV4-2 | once | TRBJ1-2 | 15 | TRBD1
TGTGCCACCAGCAGAGGCCGTGAGGGCAGTGACTATGGCTACACCTTC | CATSRGREGSDYGYTF | TRBV15 | once | TRBJ1-2 | 16 | NA